This TCR beta chain stems from a study of early T cells in non-severe SARS-CoV-2 infection. Overall study: Bulk RNA taken from unsorted whole blood was sequenced, leaving chains unpaired.

This clonotype was seen a handful of times. The antigen is unknown. Points from the study as a whole: Matching against VDJdb likely underestimated virus-specific expansions, favoring anti-spike CD8.

The germline gives CDR1 SEHNR, CDR2 FQNEAQ (reference sequence). V gave up 5 bases and J gave up 3 bases, with 12 bases separating them. CDR3 length: 14 amino acids. Individual cDNA molecules received unique molecular identifiers during library preparation. TCRdb reprocessed the 5' RACE reads via MiXCR and lists one record per CDR3 protein. This table holds about 80,000 distinct CDR3 sequences, around 12% found once. V is TRBV7-9 and J is TRBJ2-3; weak D call: TRBD2 (5 bases). The material was whole blood, obtained at baseline. This clonotype was sampled from an adult who was a healthcare worker with PCR-confirmed SARS-CoV-2 infection or an uninfected control (not recorded which). The donor label of this sample is uncertain. CDR3 loop: CASSPERATDTQYF. The CDR3 nucleotides read TGTGCCAGCAGCCCCGAGAGGGCGACAGATACGCAGTATTTT.